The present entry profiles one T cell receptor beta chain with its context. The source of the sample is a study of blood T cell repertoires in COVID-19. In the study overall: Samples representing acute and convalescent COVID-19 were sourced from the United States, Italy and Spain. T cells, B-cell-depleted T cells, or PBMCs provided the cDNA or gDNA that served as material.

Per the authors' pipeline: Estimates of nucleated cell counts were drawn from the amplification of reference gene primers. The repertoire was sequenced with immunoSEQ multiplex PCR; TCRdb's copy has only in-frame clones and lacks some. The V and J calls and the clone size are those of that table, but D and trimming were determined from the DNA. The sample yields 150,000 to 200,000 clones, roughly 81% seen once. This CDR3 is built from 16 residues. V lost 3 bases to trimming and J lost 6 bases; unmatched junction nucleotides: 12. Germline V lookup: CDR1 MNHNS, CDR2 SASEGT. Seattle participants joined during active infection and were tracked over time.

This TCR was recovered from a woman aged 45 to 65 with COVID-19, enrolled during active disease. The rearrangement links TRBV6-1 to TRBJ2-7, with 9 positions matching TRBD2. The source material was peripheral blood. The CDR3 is CASSDLAGERPGEQYF. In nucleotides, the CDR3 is TGTGCCAGCAGTGATTTAGCGGGGGAGCGTCCGGGCGAGCAGTACTTC.